This T cell receptor beta chain was observed in a study of blood T cell repertoires in COVID-19. Deletions cut 7 bases from V and 8 bases from J, with 12 bases between. The CDR3 is 12 residues long. Germline CDR1 and CDR2: MNHEY and SMNVEV (reference sequence). Data came from immunoSEQ multiplex PCR; TCRdb stores just in-frame clones and leaves some out. Of some 120,000 clones listed, approximately 84% are singletons. The chain links TRBV27 to TRBJ1-5, with D possibly TRBD1 on 5 matching bases. The receptor's source is a man between 65 and 85 years old with acute or convalescent COVID-19. Sequencing was done on a sample of peripheral blood. CDR3 sequence: CASKSGAEPQHF. The CDR3 DNA reads as TGTGCCAGCAAAAGCGGGGCTGAGCCCCAGCATTTT.